This TCR beta chain emerged from a study of OX40 agonist ivuxolimab in advanced cancers. CDR3 length equals 14 residues. The V end lost 5 bases, the J end lost 1 base, and 11 bases lay between the germline ends. CDR1 and CDR2 from the germline V gene are SEHNR and FQNEAQ (reference sequence). Assay: immunoSEQ multiplex PCR; the TCRdb copy retains only in-frame clones and omits some. The sample carries 50,000 to 60,000 clones, about nine tenths recorded once. Sequencing used CD4+ or CD8+ T cells sorted from blood, obtained in a trial of the OX40 agonist ivuxolimab. The source of this sequence is an adult with an advanced solid tumor such as melanoma, head and neck, liver or kidney cancer. This chain connects TRBV7-9 to TRBJ1-1; D not certain. The CDR3 is CASSKDHGNTEAFF. CDR3 nucleotide sequence: TGTGCCAGCAGCAAAGACCACGGGAACACTGAAGCTTTCTTT.